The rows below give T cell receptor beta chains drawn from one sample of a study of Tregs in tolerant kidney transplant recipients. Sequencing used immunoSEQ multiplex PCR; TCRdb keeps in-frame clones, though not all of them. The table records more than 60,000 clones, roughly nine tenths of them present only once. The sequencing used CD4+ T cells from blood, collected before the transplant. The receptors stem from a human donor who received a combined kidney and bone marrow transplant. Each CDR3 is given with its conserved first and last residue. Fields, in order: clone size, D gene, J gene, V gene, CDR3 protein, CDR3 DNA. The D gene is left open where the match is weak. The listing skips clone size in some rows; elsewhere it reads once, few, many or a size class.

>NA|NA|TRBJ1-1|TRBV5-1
CASSSREGGTEAFF
TGCGCCAGCAGCTCCAGGGAGGGGGGTACTGAAGCTTTCTTT
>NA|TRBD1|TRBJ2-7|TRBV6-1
CASGDRGPYEQYF
TGTGCCAGCGGGGACAGGGGGCCCTACGAGCAGTACTTC
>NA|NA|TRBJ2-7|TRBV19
CASSSVFSYEQYF
TGTGCCAGTAGTTCCGTTTTTTCCTACGAGCAGTACTTC
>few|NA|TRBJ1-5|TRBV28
CAAHTSNQPQHF
TGTGCCGCCCACACTAGCAATCAGCCCCAGCATTTT
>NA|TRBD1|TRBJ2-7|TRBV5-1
CASSLVLTGGKGEQYF
TGCGCCAGCAGCTTGGTCCTGACAGGGGGCAAAGGCGAGCAGTACTTC
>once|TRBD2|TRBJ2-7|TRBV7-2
CASSLQSGSSYEQYF
TGTGCCAGCAGCTTACAAAGCGGGAGCTCCTACGAGCAGTACTTC
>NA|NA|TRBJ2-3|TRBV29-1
CSVRVQHANTDTQYF
TGCAGCGTGAGGGTACAACACGCGAACACAGATACGCAGTATTTT
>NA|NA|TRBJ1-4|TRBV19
CASKGDKNEKLFF
TGTGCCAGTAAAGGGGACAAAAATGAAAAACTGTTTTTT
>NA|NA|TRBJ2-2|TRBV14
CASSPWAANTGELFF
TGTGCCAGCAGCCCCTGGGCAGCAAACACCGGGGAGCTGTTTTTT
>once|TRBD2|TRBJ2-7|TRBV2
CASRGAGVYEQYF
TGTGCCAGCAGGGGAGCGGGAGTTTACGAGCAGTACTTC
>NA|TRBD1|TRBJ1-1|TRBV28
CASNPYDRVGTEAFF
TGTGCCAGCAATCCGTATGACAGGGTGGGAACTGAAGCTTTCTTT
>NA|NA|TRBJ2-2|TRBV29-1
CSVEGRANTGELFF
TGCAGCGTTGAAGGCAGGGCGAACACCGGGGAGCTGTTTTTT
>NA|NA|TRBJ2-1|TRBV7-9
CASSTRDSYNEQFF
TGTGCCAGCAGCACTCGGGACTCCTACAATGAGCAGTTCTTC
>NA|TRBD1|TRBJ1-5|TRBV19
CASSIDHDRVSGQPQHF
TGTGCCAGTAGTATAGATCACGACAGGGTCTCTGGTCAGCCCCAGCATTTT
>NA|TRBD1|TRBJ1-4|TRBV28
CASFDPGQGGEKLFF
TGTGCCAGTTTCGACCCGGGACAGGGAGGGGAAAAACTGTTTTTT
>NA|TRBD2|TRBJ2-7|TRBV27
CASRIAGGGYEQYF
TGTGCCAGCAGAATAGCGGGGGGGGGCTACGAGCAGTACTTC
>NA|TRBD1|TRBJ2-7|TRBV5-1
CASSFYTGDSYEQYF
TGCGCCAGCAGCTTCTACACAGGGGACTCCTACGAGCAGTACTTC
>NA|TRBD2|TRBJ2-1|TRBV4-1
CASSQVQAAGAVNEQFF
TGCGCCAGCAGCCAAGTTCAAGCAGCGGGAGCGGTCAATGAGCAGTTCTTC
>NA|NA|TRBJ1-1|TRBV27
CASRPGHSNTEAFF
TGTGCCAGCAGACCTGGACACTCGAACACTGAAGCTTTCTTT
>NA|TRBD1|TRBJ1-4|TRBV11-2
CASSFPGQGVRGSEKLFF
TGTGCCAGCAGCTTCCCGGGACAGGGAGTAAGGGGATCTGAAAAACTGTTTTTT
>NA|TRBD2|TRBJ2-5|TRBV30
CALGTSGRGETQYF
TGTGCCCTGGGGACTAGCGGGAGGGGGGAGACCCAGTACTTC
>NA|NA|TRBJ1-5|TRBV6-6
CASSYSSGVGNQPQHF
TGTGCCAGCAGTTACTCCTCCGGGGTCGGCAATCAGCCCCAGCATTTT
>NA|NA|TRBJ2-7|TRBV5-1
CASSLSQGNYEQYF
TGCGCCAGCAGCTTGTCCCAGGGAAACTACGAGCAGTACTTC
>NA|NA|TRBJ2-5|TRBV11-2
CASSSSGGRETQYF
TGTGCCAGCAGCTCATCCGGAGGGAGAGAGACCCAGTACTTC
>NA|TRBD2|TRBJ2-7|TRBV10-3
CAISDRTSNEQYF
TGTGCCATCAGTGATCGGACTAGTAACGAGCAGTACTTC
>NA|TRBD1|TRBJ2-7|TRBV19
CASSTYGGQAAEQYF
TGTGCCAGTAGTACCTATGGGGGACAGGCGGCTGAGCAGTACTTC
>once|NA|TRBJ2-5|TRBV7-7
CASSSGETGQETQYF
TGTGCCAGCAGCTCGGGGGAGACGGGACAAGAGACCCAGTACTTC
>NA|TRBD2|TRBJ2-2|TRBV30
CAQGASGSPNTGELFF
TGTGCCCAGGGAGCAAGCGGGAGTCCGAACACCGGGGAGCTGTTTTTT
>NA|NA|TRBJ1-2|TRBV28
CASSPVGGVGYTF
TGTGCCAGCAGTCCCGTTGGGGGGGTTGGCTACACCTTC
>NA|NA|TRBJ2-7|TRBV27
CASSLDGRPYYEQYF
TGTGCCAGCAGTTTGGATGGGAGGCCTTACTACGAGCAGTACTTC
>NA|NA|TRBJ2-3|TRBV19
CASTPNGGTDTQYF
TGTGCCAGTACCCCAAACGGAGGCACAGATACGCAGTATTTT
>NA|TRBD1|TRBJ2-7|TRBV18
CASSLGQGPAYEQYF
TGTGCCAGCTCGCTCGGACAGGGGCCAGCCTACGAGCAGTACTTC
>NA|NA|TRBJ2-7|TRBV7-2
CASSLTGAMYEQYF
TGTGCCAGCAGCTTAACCGGAGCTATGTACGAGCAGTACTTC
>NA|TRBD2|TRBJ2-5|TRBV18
CASSRTSGRAGETQYF
TGTGCCAGCTCAAGGACTAGCGGGAGGGCCGGGGAGACCCAGTACTTC
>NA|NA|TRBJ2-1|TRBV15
CATSPGRTGEYEQFF
TGTGCCACCAGCCCAGGGAGGACGGGAGAATATGAGCAGTTCTTC
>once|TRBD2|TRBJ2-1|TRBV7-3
CASSSKPGLAHNEQFF
TGTGCCAGCAGCTCCAAACCGGGACTAGCGCACAATGAGCAGTTCTTC
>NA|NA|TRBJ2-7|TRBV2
CASSATSYEQYF
TGTGCCAGCAGTGCTACCTCCTACGAGCAGTACTTC
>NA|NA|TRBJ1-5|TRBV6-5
CASSLSENSNQPQHF
TGTGCCAGCAGTTTGTCAGAAAATAGCAATCAGCCCCAGCATTTT
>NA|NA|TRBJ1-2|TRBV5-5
CASSLVGGGYTF
TGTGCCAGCAGCTTGGTCGGAGGCGGCTACACCTTC
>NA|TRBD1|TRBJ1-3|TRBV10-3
CAITKTGGNTIYF
TGTGCCATCACCAAGACAGGGGGAAACACCATATATTTT
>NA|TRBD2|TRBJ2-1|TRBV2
CASSDPAGAGGPVEQFF
TGTGCCAGCAGTGACCCTGCCGGAGCGGGAGGGCCCGTTGAGCAGTTCTTC
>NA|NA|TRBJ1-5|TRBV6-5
CATSPGTHNQPQHF
TGTGCCACTTCTCCCGGGACACACAATCAGCCCCAGCATTTT
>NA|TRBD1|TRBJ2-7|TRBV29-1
CSVAEGQGPYEQYF
TGCAGCGTCGCAGAAGGACAGGGACCCTACGAGCAGTACTTC
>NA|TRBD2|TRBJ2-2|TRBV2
CASSEALAGTGELFF
TGTGCCAGCAGTGAAGCTCTAGCGGGGACCGGGGAGCTGTTTTTT
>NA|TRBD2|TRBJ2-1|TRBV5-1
CASSPEGLAAYNEQFF
TGCGCCAGCAGCCCTGAAGGACTAGCGGCCTACAATGAGCAGTTCTTC
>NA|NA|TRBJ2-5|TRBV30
CAWSVSLRARGETQYF
TGTGCCTGGAGTGTAAGCTTGAGGGCCAGGGGAGAGACCCAGTACTTC
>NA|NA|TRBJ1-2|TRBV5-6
CASSPQVFYGYTF
TGTGCCAGCAGCCCACAGGTATTCTATGGCTACACCTTC
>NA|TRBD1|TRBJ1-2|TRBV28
CASSPDRAYGYTF
TGTGCCAGCAGTCCCGACAGGGCTTATGGCTACACCTTC
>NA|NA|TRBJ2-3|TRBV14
CASSRAPGGTDTQYF
TGTGCCAGCAGCCGGGCCCCCGGAGGTACAGATACGCAGTATTTT
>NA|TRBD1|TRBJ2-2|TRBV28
CASSSGTGAAGELFF
TGTGCCAGCAGTTCCGGGACAGGGGCCGCCGGGGAGCTGTTTTTT
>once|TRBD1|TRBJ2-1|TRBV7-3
CASSFQGESGYNEQFF
TGTGCCAGCAGCTTTCAGGGGGAGTCGGGCTACAATGAGCAGTTCTTC
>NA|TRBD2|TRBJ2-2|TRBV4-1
CASSPTGTSITGELFF
TGCGCCAGCAGTCCTACTGGGACTAGCATCACCGGGGAGCTGTTTTTT
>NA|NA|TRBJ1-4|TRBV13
CASSSPSEKLFF
TGTGCCAGCAGCTCCCCCTCTGAAAAACTGTTTTTT
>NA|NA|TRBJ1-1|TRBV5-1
CASSPGGGTEAFF
TGCGCCAGCAGCCCCGGGGGAGGGACTGAAGCTTTCTTT
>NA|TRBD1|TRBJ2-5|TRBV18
CASSPRGTGKETQYF
TGTGCCAGCTCACCACGTGGGACAGGGAAAGAGACCCAGTACTTC
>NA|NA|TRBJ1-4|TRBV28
CASSLQGGNEKLFF
TGTGCCAGCAGTTTACAGGGAGGGAATGAAAAACTGTTTTTT
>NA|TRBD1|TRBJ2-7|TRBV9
CASSPQTGHSYEQYF
TGTGCCAGCAGCCCTCAGACAGGGCACTCCTACGAGCAGTACTTC